These T cell receptor beta chains were read from a single sample in a study of T-cell memory formation after mild COVID-19. Each CDR3 protein is one row after TCRdb ran MiXCR on the 5' RACE reads. The table lists some 290,000 distinct CDR3 sequences, 15% to 20% of them singletons, with about a fifth in the top ten. Sequencing was performed on PBMCs or a T cell subset sorted from them (not recorded which). These receptors were obtained from a man younger than 35 who had mild COVID-19 (a few samples of this study predate the infection). Cell type and time point are not known. CDR3s include the opening cysteine and the closing phenylalanine or tryptophan. The order of the fields is CDR3 length, D gene, J gene, V gene, clone size, CDR3 protein, CDR3 DNA. The D gene is left open where the match is weak. Clone size is not always given. Where it is, it says once, few, many or a class for expanded clones.

cdr3_length: 17
d_call: NA
j_call: TRBJ1-3
v_call: TRBV12-3/TRBV12-4
clone_size: few
cdr3_aa: CASSRHAGGARGNTIYF
cdr3_nt: TGTGCCAGCAGCCGCCACGCCGGAGGGGCCCGCGGAAACACCATATATTTT

cdr3_length: 15
d_call: TRBD1
j_call: TRBJ1-5
v_call: TRBV28
clone_size: NA
cdr3_aa: CASSFSYRGNQPQHF
cdr3_nt: TGTGCCAGCAGTTTCTCGTACAGGGGAAATCAGCCCCAGCATTTT

cdr3_length: 15
d_call: NA
j_call: TRBJ1-2
v_call: TRBV18
clone_size: NA
cdr3_aa: CASSPVTQSNYGYTF
cdr3_nt: TGTGCCAGCTCACCGGTAACTCAGTCTAACTATGGCTACACCTTC

cdr3_length: 16
d_call: NA
j_call: TRBJ2-3
v_call: TRBV6-5
clone_size: few
cdr3_aa: CASSWTHRAGGDTQYF
cdr3_nt: TGTGCCAGCAGTTGGACCCACCGAGCTGGAGGGGATACGCAGTATTTT

cdr3_length: 15
d_call: NA
j_call: TRBJ2-3
v_call: TRBV5-5
clone_size: few
cdr3_aa: CASSLGDPSTDTQYF
cdr3_nt: TGTGCCAGCAGCTTAGGCGACCCCAGCACAGATACGCAGTATTTT

cdr3_length: 15
d_call: NA
j_call: TRBJ1-2
v_call: TRBV10-3
clone_size: few
cdr3_aa: CAIRERSLGNSGYTF
cdr3_nt: TGTGCCATCCGCGAACGGTCCCTGGGGAATTCTGGCTACACCTTC

cdr3_length: 15
d_call: NA
j_call: TRBJ1-2
v_call: TRBV3-1
clone_size: few
cdr3_aa: CASSHIDTLYYGYTF
cdr3_nt: TGTGCCAGCAGCCATATCGACACCTTATACTATGGCTACACCTTC

cdr3_length: 15
d_call: TRBD1
j_call: TRBJ1-5
v_call: TRBV6-2/TRBV6-3
clone_size: few
cdr3_aa: CASTQQGQQNQPQHF
cdr3_nt: TGTGCCAGCACTCAGCAGGGACAGCAGAATCAGCCCCAGCATTTT

cdr3_length: 12
d_call: NA
j_call: TRBJ1-1
v_call: TRBV7-2
clone_size: NA
cdr3_aa: CASSFAGDEAFF
cdr3_nt: TGTGCCAGCAGCTTCGCGGGGGATGAAGCTTTCTTT

cdr3_length: 15
d_call: NA
j_call: TRBJ1-6
v_call: TRBV18
clone_size: few
cdr3_aa: CASSPSSGYGSPLHF
cdr3_nt: TGTGCCAGCTCACCGTCATCGGGTTATGGGTCACCCCTCCACTTT

cdr3_length: 15
d_call: NA
j_call: TRBJ1-2
v_call: TRBV19
clone_size: NA
cdr3_aa: CASSIDGGPSYGYTF
cdr3_nt: TGTGCCAGTAGTATAGATGGGGGGCCTTCCTATGGCTACACCTTC

cdr3_length: 16
d_call: NA
j_call: TRBJ1-5
v_call: TRBV4-3
clone_size: NA
cdr3_aa: CASSQDRAGPNQPQHF
cdr3_nt: TGCGCCAGCAGCCAAGATCGGGCAGGGCCCAATCAGCCCCAGCATTTT

cdr3_length: 15
d_call: NA
j_call: TRBJ1-5
v_call: TRBV6-5
clone_size: few
cdr3_aa: CAINTQGRASQPQHF
cdr3_nt: TGTGCCATCAATACGCAGGGGAGGGCGAGTCAGCCCCAGCATTTT

cdr3_length: 16
d_call: NA
j_call: TRBJ1-2
v_call: TRBV7-9
clone_size: NA
cdr3_aa: CASGTLVGEKDYGYTF
cdr3_nt: TGTGCCAGCGGCACCTTGGTAGGGGAGAAAGACTATGGCTACACCTTC

cdr3_length: 13
d_call: TRBD1
j_call: TRBJ1-2
v_call: TRBV4-2
clone_size: few
cdr3_aa: CASSQEGGQSYTF
cdr3_nt: TGTGCCAGCAGCCAAGAAGGGGGACAGTCCTACACCTTC

cdr3_length: 14
d_call: NA
j_call: TRBJ2-5
v_call: TRBV4-1
clone_size: few
cdr3_aa: CASSQDYAQETQYF
cdr3_nt: TGCGCCAGCAGCCAAGATTACGCCCAAGAGACCCAGTACTTC

cdr3_length: 16
d_call: TRBD2
j_call: TRBJ2-1
v_call: TRBV12-3/TRBV12-4
clone_size: NA
cdr3_aa: CASSFGTSGAAYEQFF
cdr3_nt: TGTGCCAGCAGTTTTGGGACTAGCGGGGCCGCCTATGAGCAGTTCTTC

cdr3_length: 11
d_call: NA
j_call: TRBJ2-7
v_call: TRBV5-1
clone_size: NA
cdr3_aa: CASSLDYEQYF
cdr3_nt: TGCGCCAGCAGCTTGGACTACGAGCAGTACTTC

cdr3_length: 15
d_call: NA
j_call: TRBJ1-4
v_call: TRBV5-1
clone_size: few
cdr3_aa: CASSPGGETNEKLFF
cdr3_nt: TGCGCCAGCAGCCCGGGAGGGGAAACTAATGAAAAACTGTTTTTT

cdr3_length: 16
d_call: NA
j_call: TRBJ2-7
v_call: TRBV5-1
clone_size: NA
cdr3_aa: CASSGGLGQRYGEQYF
cdr3_nt: TGCGCCAGCAGCGGGGGGCTGGGACAGAGGTACGGCGAGCAGTACTTC

cdr3_length: 13
d_call: TRBD1
j_call: TRBJ1-2
v_call: TRBV5-1
clone_size: NA
cdr3_aa: CASGKSGQQNYTF
cdr3_nt: TGCGCCAGCGGGAAATCGGGACAGCAGAACTACACCTTC

cdr3_length: 12
d_call: NA
j_call: TRBJ2-3
v_call: TRBV24-1
clone_size: NA
cdr3_aa: CATSQGSDTQYF
cdr3_nt: TGTGCCACCAGTCAAGGATCAGATACGCAGTATTTT

cdr3_length: 11
d_call: NA
j_call: TRBJ1-1
v_call: TRBV7-9
clone_size: NA
cdr3_aa: CASSLDLWAFF
cdr3_nt: TGTGCCAGCAGCTTAGACTTATGGGCTTTCTTT

cdr3_length: 13
d_call: TRBD2
j_call: TRBJ2-5
v_call: TRBV28
clone_size: NA
cdr3_aa: CASSQTSRETQYF
cdr3_nt: TGTGCCAGCAGTCAGACTAGCAGGGAGACCCAGTACTTC

cdr3_length: 15
d_call: NA
j_call: TRBJ2-5
v_call: TRBV6-5
clone_size: few
cdr3_aa: CASSYVREWRETQYF
cdr3_nt: TGTGCCAGCAGTTACGTACGGGAATGGCGGGAGACCCAGTACTTC

cdr3_length: 14
d_call: TRBD1
j_call: TRBJ2-7
v_call: TRBV5-1
clone_size: few
cdr3_aa: CASSDGTGPYEQYF
cdr3_nt: TGCGCCAGCAGCGACGGGACAGGACCCTACGAGCAGTACTTC

cdr3_length: 16
d_call: TRBD2
j_call: TRBJ2-3
v_call: TRBV6-5
clone_size: NA
cdr3_aa: CASIGLAGGPGDTQYF
cdr3_nt: TGTGCCAGCATCGGACTAGCGGGGGGTCCTGGAGATACGCAGTATTTT

cdr3_length: 15
d_call: NA
j_call: TRBJ2-5
v_call: TRBV5-1
clone_size: NA
cdr3_aa: CASSSEPLRRETQYF
cdr3_nt: TGCGCCAGCAGCTCGGAACCACTCCGGAGGGAGACCCAGTACTTC

cdr3_length: 17
d_call: NA
j_call: TRBJ1-2
v_call: TRBV5-1
clone_size: NA
cdr3_aa: CASSLDRGFDSNYGYTF
cdr3_nt: TGCGCCAGCAGCTTGGATAGGGGATTTGACTCAAACTATGGCTACACCTTC

cdr3_length: 17
d_call: NA
j_call: TRBJ1-5
v_call: TRBV27
clone_size: few
cdr3_aa: CASTAFGPHISNQPQHF
cdr3_nt: TGTGCCAGCACGGCATTCGGACCTCATATCAGCAATCAGCCCCAGCATTTT

cdr3_length: 16
d_call: NA
j_call: TRBJ2-4
v_call: TRBV27
clone_size: NA
cdr3_aa: CASSSLIKVAKNIQYF
cdr3_nt: TGTGCCAGCAGTTCCCTAATTAAGGTAGCCAAAAACATTCAGTACTTC

cdr3_length: 15
d_call: NA
j_call: TRBJ2-3
v_call: TRBV20-1
clone_size: few
cdr3_aa: CSARYRSGSSDTQYF
cdr3_nt: TGCAGTGCTAGATACAGGTCGGGGTCCTCAGATACGCAGTATTTT

cdr3_length: 14
d_call: NA
j_call: TRBJ1-1
v_call: TRBV7-9
clone_size: NA
cdr3_aa: CASSLQGSSTEAFF
cdr3_nt: TGTGCCAGCAGCCTCCAGGGTAGTAGCACTGAAGCTTTCTTT

cdr3_length: 14
d_call: NA
j_call: TRBJ1-1
v_call: TRBV28
clone_size: few
cdr3_aa: CASHPGVEVAEAFF
cdr3_nt: TGTGCCAGCCATCCCGGGGTGGAGGTTGCTGAAGCTTTCTTT

cdr3_length: 13
d_call: TRBD1
j_call: TRBJ1-2
v_call: TRBV6-5
clone_size: few
cdr3_aa: CASSRRAGGQYTF
cdr3_nt: TGTGCCAGCAGTCGACGGGCAGGGGGTCAATACACCTTC